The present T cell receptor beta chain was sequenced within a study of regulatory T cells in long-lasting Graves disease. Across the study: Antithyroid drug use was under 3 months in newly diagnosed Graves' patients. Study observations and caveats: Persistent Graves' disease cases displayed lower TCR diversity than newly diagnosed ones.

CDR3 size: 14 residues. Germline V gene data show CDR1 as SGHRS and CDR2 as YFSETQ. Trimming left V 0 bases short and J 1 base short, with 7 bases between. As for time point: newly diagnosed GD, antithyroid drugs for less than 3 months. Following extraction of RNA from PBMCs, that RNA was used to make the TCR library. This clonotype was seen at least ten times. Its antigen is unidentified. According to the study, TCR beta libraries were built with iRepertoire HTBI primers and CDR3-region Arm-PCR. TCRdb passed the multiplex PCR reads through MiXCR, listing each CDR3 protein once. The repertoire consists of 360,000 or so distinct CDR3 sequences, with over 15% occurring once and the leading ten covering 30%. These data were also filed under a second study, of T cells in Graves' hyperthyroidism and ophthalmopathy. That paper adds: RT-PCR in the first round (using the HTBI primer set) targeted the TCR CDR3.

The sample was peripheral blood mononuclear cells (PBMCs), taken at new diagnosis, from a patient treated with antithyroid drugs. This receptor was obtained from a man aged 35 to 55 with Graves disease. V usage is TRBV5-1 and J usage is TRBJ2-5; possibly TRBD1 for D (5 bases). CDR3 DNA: TGCGCCAGCAGCTTGGGTGGGGCCCAAGAGACCCAGTACTTC. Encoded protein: CASSLGGAQETQYF.